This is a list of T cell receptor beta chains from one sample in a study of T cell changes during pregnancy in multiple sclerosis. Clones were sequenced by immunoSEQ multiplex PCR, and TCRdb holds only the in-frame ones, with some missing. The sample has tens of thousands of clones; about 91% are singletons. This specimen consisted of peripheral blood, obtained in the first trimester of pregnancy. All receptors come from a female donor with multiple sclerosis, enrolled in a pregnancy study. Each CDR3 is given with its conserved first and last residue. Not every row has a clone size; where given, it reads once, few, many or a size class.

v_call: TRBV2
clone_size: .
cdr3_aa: CASRAGFTYEQYF

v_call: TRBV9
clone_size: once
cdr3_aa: CASSADGQAFNQPQHF

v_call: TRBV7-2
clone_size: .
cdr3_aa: CASSTRTANTEAFF

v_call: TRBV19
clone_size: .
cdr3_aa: CASSIPPGEAFF

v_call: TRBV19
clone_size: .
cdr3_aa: CASSVGGRNYYNEQFF

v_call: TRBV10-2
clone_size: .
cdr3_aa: CASSVEFYEQYF

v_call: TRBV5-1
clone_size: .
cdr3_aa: CASSSGTSGSYEQYF

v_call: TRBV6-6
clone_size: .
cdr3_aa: CASSYSVQVDGYTF

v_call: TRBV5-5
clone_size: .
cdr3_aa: CASSFDYLNQPQHF

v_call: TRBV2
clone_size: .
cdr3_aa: CASSEGARVGTEAFF

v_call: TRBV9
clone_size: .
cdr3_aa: CASSVAAGSYEQYF

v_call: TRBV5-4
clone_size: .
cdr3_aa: CASSLISGGGSTDTQYF

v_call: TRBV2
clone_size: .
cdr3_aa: CASSRDRGLTEAFF

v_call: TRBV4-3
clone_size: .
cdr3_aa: CASRSLGEPNTEAFF

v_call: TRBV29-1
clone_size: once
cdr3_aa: CSVAEVVAKNIQYF

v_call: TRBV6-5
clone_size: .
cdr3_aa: CASSYASVGMNTEAFF

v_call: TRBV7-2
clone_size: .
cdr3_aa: CASSWSLAEREQFF

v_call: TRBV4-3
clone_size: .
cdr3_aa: CASSQSNRGGTVSPLHF

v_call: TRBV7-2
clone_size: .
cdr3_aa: CASSPQGGRTGELFF

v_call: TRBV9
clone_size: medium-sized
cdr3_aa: CASSVGTGGTGELFF

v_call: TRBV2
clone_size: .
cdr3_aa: CAIRGSPGKGLYEQYF

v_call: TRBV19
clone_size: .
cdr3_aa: CASSLGTASNTEAFF

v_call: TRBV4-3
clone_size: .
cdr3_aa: CASSPSPTGNYEQYF

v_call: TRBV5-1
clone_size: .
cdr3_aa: CASRSGQSNNEQFF

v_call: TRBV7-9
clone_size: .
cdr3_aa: CASILEGGDPEAFF

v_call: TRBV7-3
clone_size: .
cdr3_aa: CASSPGTGRTDTQYF

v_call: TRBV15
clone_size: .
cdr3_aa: CATSPQTGTEAFF

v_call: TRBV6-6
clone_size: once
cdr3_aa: CASSHVADYGYTF

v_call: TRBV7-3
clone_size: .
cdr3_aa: CASSLTSGVHGEQFF

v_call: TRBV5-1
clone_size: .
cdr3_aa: CASNLSGEVSNSPLHF

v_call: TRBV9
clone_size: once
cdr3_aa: CASSVDTGGPDTQYF

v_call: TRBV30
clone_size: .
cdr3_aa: CAWGQGTNTEAFF

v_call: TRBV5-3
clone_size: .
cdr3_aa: CARSLEGADNEQFF

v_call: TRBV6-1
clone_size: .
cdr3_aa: CASSHRQRVNTEAFF

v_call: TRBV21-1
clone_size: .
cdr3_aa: CASSTVRRLATDTQYF

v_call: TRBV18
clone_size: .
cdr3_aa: CASYRDRINSGANVLTF

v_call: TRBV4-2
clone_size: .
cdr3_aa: CASSPTGTGSNYGYTF

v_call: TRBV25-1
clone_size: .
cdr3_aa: CASSRDRANYEQYF

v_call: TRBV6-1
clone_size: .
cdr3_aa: CASNGGLSYEQYF

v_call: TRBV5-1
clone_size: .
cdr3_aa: CASSLDARQGTEAFF